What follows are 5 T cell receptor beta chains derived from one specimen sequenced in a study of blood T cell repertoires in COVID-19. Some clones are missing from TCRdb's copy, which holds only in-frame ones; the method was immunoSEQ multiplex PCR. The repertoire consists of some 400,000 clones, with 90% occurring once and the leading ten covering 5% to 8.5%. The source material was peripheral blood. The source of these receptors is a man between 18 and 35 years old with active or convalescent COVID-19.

The chain's CDR3 is CASSYKEAAAQYF. CDR3 nucleotides: TGTGCCAGCAGTTACAAGGAGGCGGCGGCGCAGTATTTT. The genes are TRBV6-5 and TRBJ2-3, with D perhaps matching TRBD2 (5 bases). The V end was cut by 2 bases, the J end by 10 bases, with 13 bases between. CDR3 size: 13 residues. Germline-derived CDR1 and CDR2 are MNHEY and SVGAGI.

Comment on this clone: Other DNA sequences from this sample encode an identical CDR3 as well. The CDR3, as DNA: TGTGCCAGCAGTTACTCGGCCAGAATGAACACTGAAGCTTTCTTT. The encoded protein is CASSYSARMNTEAFF. J is TRBJ1-1 and V is TRBV6-5; D uncertain. V was pared by 0 bases and J by 0 bases, with 8 bases between. This CDR3 has 15 residues. CDR1 and CDR2 from the germline V gene are MNHEY and SVGAGI.

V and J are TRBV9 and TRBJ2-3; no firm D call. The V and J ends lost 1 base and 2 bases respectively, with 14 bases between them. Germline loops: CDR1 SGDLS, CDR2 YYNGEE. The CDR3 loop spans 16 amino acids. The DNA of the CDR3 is TGTGCCAGCAGCGTATCAGGAAGCCACTTCACAGATACGCAGTATTTT. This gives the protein CASSVSGSHFTDTQYF.

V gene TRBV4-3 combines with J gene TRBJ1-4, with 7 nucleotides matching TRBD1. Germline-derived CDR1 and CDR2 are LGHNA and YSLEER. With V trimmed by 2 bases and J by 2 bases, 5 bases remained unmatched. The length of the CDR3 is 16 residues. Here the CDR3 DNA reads TGCGCCAGCAGCCAACGCCCGGGACAGACTAATGAAAAACTGTTTTTT. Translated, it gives CASSQRPGQTNEKLFF.

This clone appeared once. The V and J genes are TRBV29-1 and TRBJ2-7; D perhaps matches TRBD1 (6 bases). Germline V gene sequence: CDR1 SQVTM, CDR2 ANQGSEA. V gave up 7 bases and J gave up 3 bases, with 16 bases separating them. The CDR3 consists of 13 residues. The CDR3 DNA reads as TGCAGCGGCCGCTCGGACAGAGGCTACGAGCAGTACTTC. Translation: CSGRSDRGYEQYF.